The TCR beta chain described here comes from a study of blood T cells in healthy people across ages. About the research overall: About one barcoded beta molecule per two T cells was the capture yield of template switching.

The CDR3 sequence is 15 residues long. V was pared by 1 base and J by 5 bases, with 11 bases between. In germline, CDR1 is MDHEN, CDR2 SYDVKM. As regards this clonotype: Its antigen is currently unknown.

Study-wide points: It was held that diversity estimates obtained from one million T cells represented underestimates. Both naive CD4+ cell counts and diversity were greater in long-lived donors than in aged donors.

Combining a sample-barcoded 5' primer with a J-beta primer mix, a second PCR ran for 7 to 11 cycles. TCRdb re-called the 5' RACE reads through MiXCR, storing one row per CDR3 protein. The sample has 780,000 or so distinct CDR3 sequences, 56% seen once. This chain uses TRBV28 with TRBJ2-2, with TRBD1 as a possible D gene (6 bases). This TCR came from a man between 40 and 49 years old in good health. The sequencing sample was made of blood. The CDR3 spells CASSLLQGGTGELFF. CDR3 nucleotides: TGTGCCAGCAGTTTATTACAGGGTGGAACCGGGGAGCTGTTTTTT. The whole variable domain, remainder taken from reference TRBV28 and TRBJ2-2, is DVKVTQSSRYLVKRTGEKVFLECVQDMDHENMFWYRQDPGLGLRLIYFSYDVKMKEKGDIPEGYSVSREKKERFSLILESASTNQTSMYLCASSLLQGGTGELFFGEGSRLTVL.